The 29 T cell receptor beta chains below were found in one sample sequenced in a study of cytomegalovirus exposure and HLA in healthy donors. Use of 60 Vbeta and 13 Jbeta primers characterized the PCR. Generated by immunoSEQ multiplex PCR, the TCRdb table keeps only in-frame clones and is missing some. The sample includes roughly 100,000 clones, more than 60% of them seen just once. Material: PBMCs. These receptors were collected from a man aged 25-40 years in good health and CMV-seronegative.

The chain employs TRBV5-1 and TRBJ2-7, with 12 bases lining up with TRBD1. The ends lost 4 bases at V and 5 bases at J; junction bases unmatched: 4. This CDR3 contains 14 residues. Per germline, CDR1 SGHRS and CDR2 YFSETQ. The CDR3 sequence: CASSPGTGGNEQYF. DNA of the CDR3: TGCGCCAGCAGCCCCGGGACAGGGGGCAACGAGCAGTACTTC.

Concerning this clone itself: The conserved final phenylalanine or tryptophan is absent from the CDR3, which likely points to a read error. No DNA is shown, since the ends of the CDR3 on it are uncertain; the CDR3 is the one TCRdb lists. V gene TRBV15 combines with J gene TRBJ2-7; the table's TRBD1 call for D was not verified on the DNA. Germline V gives CDR1 LNHNV, CDR2 YYDKDF (reference sequence). The CDR3 is 14 residues long, counting both termini. The chain's CDR3 is CATSTAGKNLLRTY.

This chain connects TRBV27 to TRBJ2-2; TRBD2 matches at 11 bases. There are 16 residues in the CDR3. V lost 6 bases to trimming and J lost 3 bases; unmatched junction nucleotides: 6. CDR1 and CDR2 from the germline V gene are MNHEY and SMNVEV (reference sequence). CDR3 in amino acids: CASRPLAGGHTGELFF. As DNA, the CDR3 is TGTGCCAGCAGACCCCTAGCGGGAGGTCACACCGGGGAGCTGTTTTTT.

The rearrangement links TRBV7-2 to TRBJ2-4; 7 bases are a match to TRBD1. V trimming: 4 bases; J trimming: 1 base; junction bases outside the gene matches: 1. The CDR3 is 14 residues long. The germline CDR1 and CDR2 sequences are SGHTA and FQGNSA. Written as DNA, the CDR3 is TGTGCCAGCAGCTGGGGACAGGCCAAAAACATTCAGTACTTC. Amino acids: CASSWGQAKNIQYF.

The J gene is TRBJ2-5, the V gene TRBV7-2; a possible D gene is TRBD2 (6 bases). Between the trimmed V and J ends, which lost 3 bases and 2 bases, there was a span of 13 bases. The length of the CDR3 is 15 residues. Germline V gives CDR1 SGHTA, CDR2 FQGNSA. The chain's CDR3 is CASSFRGDPQETQYF. CDR3 bases: TGTGCCAGCAGCTTCCGCGGGGACCCTCAAGAGACCCAGTACTTC.

This chain uses TRBV7-9 with TRBJ2-2, with 10 bases matching TRBD2. The germline gives CDR1 SEHNR, CDR2 FQNEAQ (reference sequence). The CDR3 contains 13 residues. CDR3 sequence (DNA): TGTTCCGTCGAGCGGGAGGGCCGGGAGGAGCTGTTTTTT. Translation: CSVEREGREELFF.

This clone was seen a single time. The chain carries TRBV7-3 and TRBJ2-5; D uncertain. The germline V and J ends were trimmed by 5 bases and 5 bases, with 15 bases remaining between them. Germline loops: CDR1 SGHTA, CDR2 FQGTGA. The CDR3 has 14 amino acids. The CDR3 bases are TGTGCCAGCAGCCGATCTCCGGCGGAGGAGACCCAGTACTTC. This encodes CASSRSPAEETQYF.

The chain employs TRBV4-1 and TRBJ1-3; TRBD1 might be the D (6 bases). CDR3 length: 15 residues. CDR1 and CDR2 (germline): MGHRA, YSYEKL. V lost 4 bases to trimming and J lost 3 bases, with 13 bases between them. CDR3 protein: CASSLQGDSGNTIYF. The CDR3 bases are TGCGCCAGCAGCCTACAGGGAGATAGTGGAAACACCATATATTTT.

The J gene is TRBJ2-1, the V gene TRBV10-3, with D perhaps matching TRBD2 (6 bases). Germline CDR1 is ENHRY and CDR2 is SYGVKD. CDR3 length equals 11 residues. The ends were cut back, 11 bases at V and 6 bases at J, with 11 bases in the middle. CDR3: CASEGSNEQFF. For the CDR3, the DNA is TGTGCCTCGGAGGGGTCCAATGAGCAGTTCTTC.

This clone was seen a few times. V usage is TRBV29-1 and J usage is TRBJ1-3; maybe TRBD1 (5 bases). The CDR3 is 15 residues long. The germline V gene has CDR1 SQVTM and CDR2 ANQGSEA. V was cut by 5 bases and J by 1 base, with 15 bases left in between. The CDR3 sequence: CSVRQGGGSGNTIYF. The CDR3 nucleotides read TGCAGCGTTCGGCAGGGTGGGGGGTCTGGAAACACCATATATTTT.

CDR3 amino acids: CASRQLYGYTF. CDR3 DNA: TGTGCCAGTCGACAGTTGTATGGCTACACCTTC. The rearrangement links TRBV19 to TRBJ1-2; D perhaps matches TRBD1 (5 bases). This CDR3 contains 11 residues. Germline assignment: CDR1 LNHDA and CDR2 SQIVND (reference sequence). V dropped 8 bases and J dropped 5 bases, with 9 bases sitting between them.

V is TRBV5-4 and J is TRBJ2-5; a weak D match, TRBD1 (6 bases). V was clipped by 4 bases and J by 2 bases, with 12 bases between them. This CDR3 is 14 amino acids long. Germline assignment: CDR1 SGHNT and CDR2 YYREEE (reference sequence). The DNA for the CDR3 is TGTGCCAGCAGCCCCCGGACAGAGCAAGAGACCCAGTACTTC. This codes for CASSPRTEQETQYF.

There are a few counts of this clone. The V gene is TRBV5-1, the J gene TRBJ2-7; possible D gene TRBD1, 5 bases. CDR1 and CDR2 (germline): SGHRS, YFSETQ. CDR3 length: 14 amino acids. The germline V and J ends were trimmed by 0 bases and 3 bases, with 10 bases remaining between them. The CDR3 loop reads CASSLAPGNYEQYF. The DNA for the CDR3 is TGCGCCAGCAGCTTGGCCCCAGGGAACTACGAGCAGTACTTC.

This clone has a handful of counts. This chain connects TRBV7-9 to TRBJ2-7, with 10 bases aligning to TRBD2. V gave up 5 bases and J gave up 2 bases; unmatched junction bases: 9. The CDR3 loop spans 16 amino acids. Germline V gene data show CDR1 as SEHNR and CDR2 as FQNEAQ (reference sequence). The DNA of the CDR3 is TGTGCCAGCAGCGAAGGGGGCGGGACTAGCGCCTACGAGCAGTACTTC. Translation gives CASSEGGGTSAYEQYF.

The chain is built from TRBV21-1 and TRBJ1-5; the table calls TRBD1, which could not be checked here. TRBV21-1 is recorded as a pseudogene. CDR3 length: 15 residues. The CDR3 DNA is TGTGCCAGCAGCATACCGGGACAGGGAGGTCAGCCCCAGCATTTT. It codes for CASSIPGQGGQPQHF.

This clone was detected a few times. The chain is built from TRBV29-1 and TRBJ1-1, with D unclear. The germline CDR1 and CDR2 sequences are SQVTM and ANQGSEA. The V end lost 5 bases, the J end lost 6 bases, and 16 bases lay between the germline ends. This CDR3 comprises 13 residues. CDR3 region: CSVMIMRAAEAFF. CDR3 in DNA: TGCAGCGTTATGATAATGAGGGCCGCTGAAGCTTTCTTT.

As regards this clone: Other DNA sequences in the same sample also yield this CDR3. The V and J genes are TRBV6-5 and TRBJ2-3; weak D call: TRBD2 (5 bases). CDR3 length equals 15 residues. Germline lookup yields CDR1 MNHEY and CDR2 SVGAGI. V lost 5 bases and J 0 bases, leaving 12 bases between the germline ends. The CDR3 DNA follows: TGTGCCAGCAGTAGGAGCGGATCTAGCACAGATACGCAGTATTTT. It encodes CASSRSGSSTDTQYF.

Here the CDR3 reads CASSSQQGAGFGYTF. The DNA of the CDR3 is TGTGCCAGCAGCTCCCAACAGGGGGCCGGGTTCGGCTACACCTTC. The chain links TRBV7-9 to TRBJ1-2; 9 bases map to TRBD1. With V trimmed by 4 bases and J by 8 bases, 11 bases remained unmatched. CDR3 size: 15 residues. CDR1 is SEHNR and CDR2 is FQNEAQ in the germline V gene (reference sequence). Together with reference TRBV7-9 and TRBJ1-2, the CDR3 gives the full variable domain: DTGVSQNPRHKITKRGQNVTFRCDPISEHNRLYWYRQTLGQGPEFLTYFQNEAQLEKSRLLSDRFSAERPKGSFSTLEIQRTEQGDSAMYLCASSSQQGAGFGYTFGSGTRLTVV.

The chain employs TRBV29-1 and TRBJ2-4; D might be TRBD1 (6 bases). Trimming left V 6 bases short and J 0 bases short, with 12 bases between. The CDR3 runs to 14 residues. Germline assignment: CDR1 SQVTM and CDR2 ANQGSEA. CDR3 in amino acids: CSVAGVLAKNIQYF. As DNA, the CDR3 is TGCAGCGTGGCAGGGGTTTTAGCCAAAAACATTCAGTACTTC.

This chain uses TRBV4-1 with TRBJ1-5; tentatively, D is TRBD1 (5 bases). CDR1 is MGHRA and CDR2 is YSYEKL in the germline V gene. The CDR3 sequence is 15 residues long. Trimming shortened V by 2 bases and J by 5 bases, and 13 bases separated the two germline ends. The CDR3 coding sequence is TGCGCCAGCAGCCAAAGCGGCAGGGAGGATCAGCCCCAGCATTTT. Translating gives CASSQSGREDQPQHF.

This clone turned up a few times. The rearrangement joins TRBV5-1 to TRBJ1-1; tentatively, D is TRBD1 (5 bases). Germline CDR1 SGHRS, CDR2 YFSETQ. This CDR3 contains 15 residues. Trimming left V 3 bases short and J 5 bases short, with 17 bases between. This CDR3 is CASSSLGPDDTEAFF. In nucleotides, the CDR3 is TGCGCCAGCAGCTCGTTGGGGCCGGACGATACTGAAGCTTTCTTT. Full variable domain (missing parts from reference TRBV5-1 and TRBJ1-1): KAGVTQTPRYLIKTRGQQVTLSCSPISGHRSVSWYQQTPGQGLQFLFEYFSETQRNKGNFPGRFSGRQFSNSRSEMNVSTLELGDSALYLCASSSLGPDDTEAFFGQGTRLTVV.

The gene calls are TRBV9 and TRBJ2-1; D gene uncertain. The CDR3 extends over 16 amino acids. Looked up from germline, CDR1 is SGDLS and CDR2 is YYNGEE. V gave up 0 bases and J gave up 0 bases, with 10 bases separating them. In DNA form, the CDR3 reads TGTGCCAGCAGCGTAGAACGGGTTAGCTCCTACAATGAGCAGTTCTTC. Translated: CASSVERVSSYNEQFF.

The chain uses TRBV4-2 and TRBJ2-1, with D tentatively TRBD1 (6 bases). Germline lookup yields CDR1 LGHNA and CDR2 YNFKEQ. Trimming pared 0 bases from V and 6 bases from J, leaving 12 bases between. This CDR3 has 15 residues. The DNA of the CDR3 is TGTGCCAGCAGCCAAGAGGTCAGGGGAGTCAATGAGCAGTTCTTC. Translating gives CASSQEVRGVNEQFF.

The chain combines TRBV7-2 with TRBJ2-7, with 7 bases that match TRBD2. With V trimmed by 1 base and J by 9 bases, 6 bases remained unmatched. The CDR3 runs 13 residues. The germline V gene encodes CDR1 SGHTA and CDR2 FQGNSA. The chain's CDR3 is CASSLDGGRVQYF. DNA for the CDR3: TGTGCCAGCAGCTTAGATGGCGGGAGAGTGCAGTACTTC. The full variable domain, completed using reference TRBV7-2 and TRBJ2-7, is GAGVSQSPSNKVTEKGKDVELRCDPISGHTALYWYRQSLGQGLEFLIYFQGNSAPDKSGLPSDRFSAERTGGSVSTLTIQRTQQEDSAVYLCASSLDGGRVQYFGPGTRLTVT.

This sequence joins TRBV7-7 and TRBJ2-3; possible D gene TRBD2, 5 bases. CDR3 length: 15 residues. Trimming removed 4 bases at V and 3 bases at J, with 14 bases between. Germline CDR1 is SSHAT and CDR2 is FNYEAQ (reference sequence). The CDR3 protein is CASSSGYGGTDTQYF. The DNA for the CDR3 is TGTGCCAGCAGCTCCGGCTATGGAGGAACAGATACGCAGTATTTT.

The chain carries TRBV14 and TRBJ1-4; D is perhaps TRBD1 (5 bases). The CDR3 extends over 15 amino acids. Germline V gene lookup returns CDR1 SGHDN and CDR2 FVKESK. The ends were cut back, 4 bases at V and 7 bases at J, with 16 bases in the middle. The CDR3 reads CASSPRTGPTEKLFF. Written as DNA, the CDR3 is TGTGCCAGCAGCCCCCGTACAGGACCGACTGAAAAACTGTTTTTT.

The chain couples TRBV5-6 to TRBJ2-5; 7 positions agree with TRBD2. The CDR3 spans 16 residues. Per the germline V gene, CDR1 is SGHDT and CDR2 is YYEEEE. The junction had 11 bases not matched to a gene; V was cut back by 4 bases and J by 2 bases. The CDR3 nucleotides read TGTGCCAGCAGCAACCGGGACTACGACAAGCAAGAGACCCAGTACTTC. Translated, it gives CASSNRDYDKQETQYF.

This clone was seen once. This chain connects TRBV5-6 to TRBJ1-2, with TRBD1 identical over 7 bases. V lost 3 bases, J lost 3 bases, and 8 bases stayed unmatched. Germline CDR1 reads SGHDT; CDR2 reads YYEEEE. The length of the CDR3 is 15 residues. The CDR3 sequence is CASSSSQDRYYGYTF. CDR3 nucleotides: TGTGCCAGCAGCTCCTCCCAGGACAGGTACTATGGCTACACCTTC.

The rearrangement joins TRBV4-2 to TRBJ2-3; tentatively, D is TRBD2 (5 bases). The CDR3 sequence is 14 residues long. Germline V gene data show CDR1 as LGHNA and CDR2 as YNFKEQ. Trimming removed 4 bases from V and 2 bases from J, with 10 bases in between. The CDR3 here is CASSPPSFTDTQYF. CDR3 coding DNA: TGTGCCAGCAGCCCCCCTAGCTTCACAGATACGCAGTATTTT.